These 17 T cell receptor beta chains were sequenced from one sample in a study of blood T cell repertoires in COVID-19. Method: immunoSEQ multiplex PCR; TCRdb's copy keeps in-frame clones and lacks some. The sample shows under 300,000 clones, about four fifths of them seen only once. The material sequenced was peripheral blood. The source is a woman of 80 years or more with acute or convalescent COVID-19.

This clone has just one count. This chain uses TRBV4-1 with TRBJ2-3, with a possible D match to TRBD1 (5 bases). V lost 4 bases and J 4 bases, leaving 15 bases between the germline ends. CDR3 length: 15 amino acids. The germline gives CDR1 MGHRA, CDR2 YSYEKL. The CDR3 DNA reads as TGCGCCAGCAGCCCCACACAGGACGTACCAGATACGCAGTATTTT. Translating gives CASSPTQDVPDTQYF.

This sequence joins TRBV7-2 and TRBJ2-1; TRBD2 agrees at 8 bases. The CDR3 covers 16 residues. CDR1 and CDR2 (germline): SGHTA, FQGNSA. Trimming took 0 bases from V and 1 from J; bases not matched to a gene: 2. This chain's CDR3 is CASSLAPSGSYNEQFF. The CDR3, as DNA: TGTGCCAGCAGCTTAGCGCCTAGCGGGTCCTACAATGAGCAGTTCTTC.

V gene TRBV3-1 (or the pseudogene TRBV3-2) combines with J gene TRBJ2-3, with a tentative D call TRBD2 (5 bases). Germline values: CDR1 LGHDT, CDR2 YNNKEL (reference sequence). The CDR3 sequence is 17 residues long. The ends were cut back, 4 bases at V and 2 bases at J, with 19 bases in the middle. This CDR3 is CASSPREPPRPTDTQYF. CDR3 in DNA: TGTGCCAGCAGCCCTAGGGAGCCACCGCGGCCCACAGATACGCAGTATTTT.

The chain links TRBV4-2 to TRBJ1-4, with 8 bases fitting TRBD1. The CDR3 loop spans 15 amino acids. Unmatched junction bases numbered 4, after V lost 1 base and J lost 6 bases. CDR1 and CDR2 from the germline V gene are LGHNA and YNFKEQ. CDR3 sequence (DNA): TGTGCCAGCAGCCAAGGGCAGGGGGCGTATGAAAAACTGTTTTTT. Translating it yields CASSQGQGAYEKLFF.

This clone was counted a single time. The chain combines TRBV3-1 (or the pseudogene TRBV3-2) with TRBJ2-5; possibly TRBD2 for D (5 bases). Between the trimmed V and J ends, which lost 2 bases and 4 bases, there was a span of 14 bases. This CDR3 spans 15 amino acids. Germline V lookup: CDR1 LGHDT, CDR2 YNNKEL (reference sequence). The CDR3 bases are TGTGCCAGCAGCCAAACCTCTAGCATTCGAGAGACCCAGTACTTC. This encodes CASSQTSSIRETQYF.

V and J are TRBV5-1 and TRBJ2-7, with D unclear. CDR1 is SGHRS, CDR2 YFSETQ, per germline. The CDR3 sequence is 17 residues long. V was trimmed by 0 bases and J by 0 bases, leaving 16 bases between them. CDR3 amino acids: CASSLALSGPSSYEQYF. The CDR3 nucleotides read TGCGCCAGCAGCTTGGCCTTATCTGGCCCATCCTCCTACGAGCAGTACTTC.

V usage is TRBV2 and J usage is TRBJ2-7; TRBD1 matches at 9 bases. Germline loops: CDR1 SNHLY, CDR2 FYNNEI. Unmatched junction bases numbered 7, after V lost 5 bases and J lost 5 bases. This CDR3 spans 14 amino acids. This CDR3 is CASSPGTGFHEQYF. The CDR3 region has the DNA TGTGCCAGCAGTCCCGGGACAGGGTTCCACGAGCAGTACTTC.

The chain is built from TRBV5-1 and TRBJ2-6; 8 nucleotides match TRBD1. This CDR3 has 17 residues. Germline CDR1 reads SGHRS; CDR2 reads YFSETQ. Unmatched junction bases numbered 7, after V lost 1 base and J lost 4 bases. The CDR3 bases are TGCGCCAGCAGCTTGTTTCCGGGACAGGCCGGGGCCAACGTCCTGACTTTC. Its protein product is CASSLFPGQAGANVLTF.

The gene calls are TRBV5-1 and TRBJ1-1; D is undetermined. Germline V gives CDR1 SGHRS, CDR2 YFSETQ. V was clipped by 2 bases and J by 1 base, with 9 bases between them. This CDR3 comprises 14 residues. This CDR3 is CASSFWQKNTEAFF. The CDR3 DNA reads TGCGCCAGCAGCTTTTGGCAGAAGAACACTGAAGCTTTCTTT.

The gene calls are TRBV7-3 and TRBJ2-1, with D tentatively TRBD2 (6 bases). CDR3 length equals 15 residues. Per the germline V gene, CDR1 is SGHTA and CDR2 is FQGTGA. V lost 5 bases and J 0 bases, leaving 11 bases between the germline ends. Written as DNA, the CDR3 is TGTGCCAGCAGCCCGCGGGGAAGCTCCTACAATGAGCAGTTCTTC. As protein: CASSPRGSSYNEQFF.

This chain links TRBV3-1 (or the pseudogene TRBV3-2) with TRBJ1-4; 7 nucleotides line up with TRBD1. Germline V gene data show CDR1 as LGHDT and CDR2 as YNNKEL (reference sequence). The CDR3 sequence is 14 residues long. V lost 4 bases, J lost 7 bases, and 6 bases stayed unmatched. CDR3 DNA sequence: TGTGCCAGCAGCCGACGACAGGGCGGTGAAAAACTGTTTTTT. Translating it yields CASSRRQGGEKLFF.

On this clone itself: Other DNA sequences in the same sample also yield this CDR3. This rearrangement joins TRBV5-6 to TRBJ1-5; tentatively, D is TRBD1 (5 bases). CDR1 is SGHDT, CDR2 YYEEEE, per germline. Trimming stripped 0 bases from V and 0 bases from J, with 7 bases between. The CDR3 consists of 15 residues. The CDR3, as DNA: TGTGCCAGCAGCTTGGGGCAGGGTAGCAATCAGCCCCAGCATTTT. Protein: CASSLGQGSNQPQHF.

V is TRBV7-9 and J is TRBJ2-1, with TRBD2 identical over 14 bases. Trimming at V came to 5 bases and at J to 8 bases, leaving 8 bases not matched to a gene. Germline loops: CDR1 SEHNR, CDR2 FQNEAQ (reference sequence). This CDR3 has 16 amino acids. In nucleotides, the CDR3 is TGTGCCAGCAGCCCTCGACTAGCGGGGGGGCAGGATGAGCAGTTCTTC. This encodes CASSPRLAGGQDEQFF.

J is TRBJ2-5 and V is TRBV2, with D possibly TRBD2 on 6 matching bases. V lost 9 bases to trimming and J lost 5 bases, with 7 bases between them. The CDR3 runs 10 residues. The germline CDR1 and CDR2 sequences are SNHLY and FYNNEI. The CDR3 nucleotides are TGTGCCAGTGGGGGGGAGACCCAGTACTTC. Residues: CASGGETQYF.

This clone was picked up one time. The CDR3 DNA reads TGTGCCAGCAGCCCGGGGGTCTCAGAAGGGGAGCTGTTTTTT. Its protein product is CASSPGVSEGELFF. The genes are TRBV11-3 and TRBJ2-2, with D possibly TRBD2 on 6 matching bases. Per the germline V gene, CDR1 is SGHNT and CDR2 is YENEEA. Between the trimmed V and J ends, which lost 5 bases and 8 bases, there was a span of 15 bases. The CDR3 runs 14 residues.

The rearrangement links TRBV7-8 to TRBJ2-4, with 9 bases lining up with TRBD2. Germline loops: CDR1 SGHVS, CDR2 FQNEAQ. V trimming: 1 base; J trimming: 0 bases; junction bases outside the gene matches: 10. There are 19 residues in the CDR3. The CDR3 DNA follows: TGTGCCAGCAGCTTAGACAGCGGGGGGTCAGACTTAGCCAAAAACATTCAGTACTTC. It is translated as CASSLDSGGSDLAKNIQYF.

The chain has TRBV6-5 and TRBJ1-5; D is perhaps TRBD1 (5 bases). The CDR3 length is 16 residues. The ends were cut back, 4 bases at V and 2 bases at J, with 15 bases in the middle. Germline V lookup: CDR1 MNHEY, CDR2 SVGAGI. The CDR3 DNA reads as TGTGCCAGCAGTTCCCAGGTTGGCAGGGGCAATCAGCCCCAGCATTTT. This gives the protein CASSSQVGRGNQPQHF.